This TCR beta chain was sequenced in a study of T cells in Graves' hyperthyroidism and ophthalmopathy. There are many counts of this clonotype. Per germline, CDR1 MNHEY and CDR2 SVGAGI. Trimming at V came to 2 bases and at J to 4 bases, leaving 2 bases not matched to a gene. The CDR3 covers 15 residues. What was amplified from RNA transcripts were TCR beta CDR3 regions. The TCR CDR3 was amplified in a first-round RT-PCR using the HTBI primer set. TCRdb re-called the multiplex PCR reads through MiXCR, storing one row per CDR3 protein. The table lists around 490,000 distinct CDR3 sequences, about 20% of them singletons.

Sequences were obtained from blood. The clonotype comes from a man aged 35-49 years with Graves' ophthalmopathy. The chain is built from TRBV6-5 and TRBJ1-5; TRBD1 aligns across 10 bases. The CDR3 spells CASSYGTGANQPQHF. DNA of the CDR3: TGTGCCAGCAGTTACGGGACAGGGGCGAATCAGCCCCAGCATTTT.